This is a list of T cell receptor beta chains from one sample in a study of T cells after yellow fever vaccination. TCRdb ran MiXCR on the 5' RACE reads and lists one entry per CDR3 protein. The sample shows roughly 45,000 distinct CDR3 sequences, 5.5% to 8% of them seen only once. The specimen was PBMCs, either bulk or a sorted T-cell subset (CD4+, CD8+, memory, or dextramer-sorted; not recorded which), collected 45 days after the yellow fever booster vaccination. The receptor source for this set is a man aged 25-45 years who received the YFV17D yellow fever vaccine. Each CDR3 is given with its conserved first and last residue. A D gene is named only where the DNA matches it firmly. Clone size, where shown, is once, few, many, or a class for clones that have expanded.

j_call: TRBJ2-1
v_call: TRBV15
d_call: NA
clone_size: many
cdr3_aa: CATSRDRDNEQFF
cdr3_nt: TGTGCCACCAGCAGAGATAGGGACAATGAGCAGTTCTTC

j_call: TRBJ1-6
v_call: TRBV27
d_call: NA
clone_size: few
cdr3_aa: CASSNGQNSPLHF
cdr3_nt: TGTGCCAGCAGTAACGGACAAAATTCACCCCTCCACTTT

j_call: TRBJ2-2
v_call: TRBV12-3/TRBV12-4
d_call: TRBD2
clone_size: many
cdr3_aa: CASSFSTSGSGGGELFF
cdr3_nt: TGTGCCAGCAGTTTCTCGACTAGCGGGAGTGGGGGCGGGGAGCTGTTTTTT

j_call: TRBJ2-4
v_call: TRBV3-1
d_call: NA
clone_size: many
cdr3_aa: CASSHGELRAKNIQYF
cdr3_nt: TGTGCCAGCAGCCACGGGGAGCTCCGGGCCAAAAACATTCAGTACTTC

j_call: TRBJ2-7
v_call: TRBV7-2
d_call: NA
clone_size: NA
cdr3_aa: CASSSQHTRTRGEQYF
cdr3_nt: TGTGCCAGCAGCTCCCAACACACTAGGACCAGGGGTGAGCAGTACTTC

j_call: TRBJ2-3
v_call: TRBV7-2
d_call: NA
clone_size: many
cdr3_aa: CASSRLRAGPDTQYF
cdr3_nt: TGTGCCAGCAGCCGCCTGCGGGCAGGGCCAGATACGCAGTATTTT

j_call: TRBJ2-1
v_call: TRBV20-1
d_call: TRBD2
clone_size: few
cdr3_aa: CSVLAGGPGNEQFF
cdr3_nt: TGCAGTGTCTTAGCGGGAGGCCCGGGGAATGAGCAGTTCTTC

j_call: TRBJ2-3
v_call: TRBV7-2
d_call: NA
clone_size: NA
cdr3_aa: CASSPRRVAGTDTQYF
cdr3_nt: TGTGCCAGCAGCCCCCGGAGGGTAGCGGGCACAGATACGCAGTATTTT

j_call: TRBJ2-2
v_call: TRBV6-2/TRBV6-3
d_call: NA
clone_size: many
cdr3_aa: CASRDIRSRLFTGELFF
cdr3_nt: TGTGCCAGCAGGGACATTAGGTCCCGACTTTTCACCGGGGAGCTGTTTTTT

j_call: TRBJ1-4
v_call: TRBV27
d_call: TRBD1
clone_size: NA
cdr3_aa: CASRDRGLEKLFF
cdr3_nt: TGTGCCAGCAGGGACAGGGGGCTGGAAAAACTGTTTTTT

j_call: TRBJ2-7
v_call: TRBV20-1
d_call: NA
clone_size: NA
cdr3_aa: CSGRGGREEQYF
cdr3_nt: TGCAGTGGGAGGGGGGGGCGAGAGGAGCAGTACTTC

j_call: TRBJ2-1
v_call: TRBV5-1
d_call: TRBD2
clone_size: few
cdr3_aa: CASSPGLARNEQFF
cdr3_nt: TGCGCCAGCAGCCCGGGACTAGCAAGGAATGAGCAGTTCTTC

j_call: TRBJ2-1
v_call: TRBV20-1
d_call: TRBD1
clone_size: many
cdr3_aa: CSARPRTGDFEQFF
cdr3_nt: TGCAGTGCTAGACCTCGGACAGGGGATTTCGAGCAGTTCTTC

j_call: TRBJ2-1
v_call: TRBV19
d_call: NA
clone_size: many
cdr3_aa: CASSMGLTSNEQFF
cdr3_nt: TGTGCCAGTAGTATGGGTCTGACTTCGAATGAGCAGTTCTTC

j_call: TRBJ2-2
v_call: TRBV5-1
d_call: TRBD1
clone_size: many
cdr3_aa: CASSVSGTANTGELFF
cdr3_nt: TGCGCCAGCAGCGTATCCGGGACAGCGAACACCGGGGAGCTGTTTTTT

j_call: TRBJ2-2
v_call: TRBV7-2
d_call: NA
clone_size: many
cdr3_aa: CASSRRAVTGELFF
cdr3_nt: TGTGCCAGCAGCCGTCGTGCGGTCACCGGGGAGCTGTTTTTT

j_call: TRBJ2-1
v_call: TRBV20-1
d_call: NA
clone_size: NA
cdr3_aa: CSARPASGGEQFF
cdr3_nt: TGCAGTGCTAGGCCCGCGAGTGGGGGTGAGCAGTTCTTC

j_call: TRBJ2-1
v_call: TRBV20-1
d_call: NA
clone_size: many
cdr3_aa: CSARTDPSYNEQFF
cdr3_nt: TGCAGTGCTCGGACAGACCCATCCTACAATGAGCAGTTCTTC

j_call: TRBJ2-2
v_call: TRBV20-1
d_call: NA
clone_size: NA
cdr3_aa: CSARDPAGRSAGELFF
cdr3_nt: TGCAGTGCTAGAGACCCGGCCGGGAGATCGGCCGGGGAGCTGTTTTTT

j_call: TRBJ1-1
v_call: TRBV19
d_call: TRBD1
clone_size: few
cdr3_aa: CASIWTGGTEAFF
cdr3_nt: TGTGCCAGTATTTGGACAGGGGGCACTGAAGCTTTCTTT

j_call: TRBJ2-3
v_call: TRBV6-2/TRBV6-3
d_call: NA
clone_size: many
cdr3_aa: CASSYFLVQYF
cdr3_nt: TGTGCCAGCAGCTACTTCTTGGTGCAGTATTTT

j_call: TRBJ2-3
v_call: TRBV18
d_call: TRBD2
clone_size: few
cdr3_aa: CASYGSRLAALTDTQYF
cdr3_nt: TGTGCCAGCTACGGTTCTCGGCTAGCGGCACTCACAGATACGCAGTATTTT

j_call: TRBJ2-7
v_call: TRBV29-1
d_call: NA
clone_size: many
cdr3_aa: CSARVTYEQYF
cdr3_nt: TGCAGCGCGAGGGTAACCTACGAGCAGTACTTC

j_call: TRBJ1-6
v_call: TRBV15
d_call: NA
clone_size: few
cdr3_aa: CATSRDPGGGSPLHF
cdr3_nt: TGTGCCACCAGCAGGGACCCGGGGGGAGGGTCACCCCTCCACTTT

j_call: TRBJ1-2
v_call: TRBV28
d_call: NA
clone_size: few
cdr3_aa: CASSNFLVDGYTF
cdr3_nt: TGTGCCAGCAGTAACTTCCTTGTGGATGGCTACACCTTC

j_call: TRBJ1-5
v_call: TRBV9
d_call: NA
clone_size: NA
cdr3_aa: CASSVRDGPNQPQHF
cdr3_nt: TGTGCCAGCAGCGTCCGGGACGGCCCTAATCAGCCCCAGCATTTT

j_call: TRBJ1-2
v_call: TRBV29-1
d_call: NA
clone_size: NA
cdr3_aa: CSVLSGWVGGYTF
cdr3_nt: TGCAGCGTGCTCTCTGGCTGGGTAGGTGGCTACACCTTC

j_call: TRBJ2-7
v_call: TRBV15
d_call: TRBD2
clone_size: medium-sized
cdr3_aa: CATSREREKSYEQYF
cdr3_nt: TGTGCCACCAGCAGAGAGCGGGAGAAGTCCTACGAGCAGTACTTC

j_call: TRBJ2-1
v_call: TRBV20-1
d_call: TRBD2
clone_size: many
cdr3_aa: CSARDERTSYEQFF
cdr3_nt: TGCAGTGCTAGAGATGAACGGACTAGTTATGAGCAGTTCTTC

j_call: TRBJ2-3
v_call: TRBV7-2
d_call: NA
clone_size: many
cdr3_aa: CASSLQGSDTQYF
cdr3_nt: TGTGCCAGCAGCTTACAGGGATCAGATACGCAGTATTTT

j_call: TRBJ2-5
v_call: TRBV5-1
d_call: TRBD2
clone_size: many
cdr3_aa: CASSLMREQETQYF
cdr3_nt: TGCGCCAGCAGCTTGATGCGGGAGCAAGAGACCCAGTACTTC

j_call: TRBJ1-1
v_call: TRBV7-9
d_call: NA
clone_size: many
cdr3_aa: CASSMGTRGTEAFF
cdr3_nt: TGTGCCAGCAGCATGGGGACCCGTGGGACTGAAGCTTTCTTT

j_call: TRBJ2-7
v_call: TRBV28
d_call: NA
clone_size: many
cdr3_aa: CASTVSRVSYEQYF
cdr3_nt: TGTGCCAGCACGGTATCTAGGGTCTCCTACGAGCAGTACTTC

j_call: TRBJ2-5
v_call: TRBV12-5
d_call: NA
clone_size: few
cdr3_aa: CASGLPGGQTQYF
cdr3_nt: TGTGCTAGTGGTTTGCCAGGGGGGCAGACCCAGTACTTC

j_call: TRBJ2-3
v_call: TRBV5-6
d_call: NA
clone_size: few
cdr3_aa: CASSLPPARGATDTQYF
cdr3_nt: TGTGCCAGCAGCTTGCCTCCGGCGAGGGGGGCCACAGATACGCAGTATTTT

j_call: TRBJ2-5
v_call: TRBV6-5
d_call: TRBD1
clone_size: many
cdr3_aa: CASSPLGQQETQYF
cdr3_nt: TGTGCCAGCAGCCCCTTGGGACAGCAAGAGACCCAGTACTTC

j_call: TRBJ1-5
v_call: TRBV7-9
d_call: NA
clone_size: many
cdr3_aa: CASSRFGGSNQPQHF
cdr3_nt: TGTGCCAGCAGCCGTTTTGGGGGGAGCAATCAGCCCCAGCATTTT

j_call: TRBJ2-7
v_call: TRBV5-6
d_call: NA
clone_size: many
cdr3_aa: CASSFLAGRDYEQYF
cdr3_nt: TGTGCCAGCAGCTTTCTAGCCGGGCGGGACTACGAGCAGTACTTC

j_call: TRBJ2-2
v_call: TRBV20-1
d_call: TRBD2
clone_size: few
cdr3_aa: CSAMAGVGTGELFF
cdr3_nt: TGCAGTGCTATGGCGGGAGTAGGGACCGGGGAGCTGTTTTTT

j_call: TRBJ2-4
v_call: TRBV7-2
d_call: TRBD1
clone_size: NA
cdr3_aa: CASSFRTGAGTKNIQYF
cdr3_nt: TGTGCCAGCAGCTTCAGAACAGGGGCAGGAACCAAAAACATTCAGTACTTC

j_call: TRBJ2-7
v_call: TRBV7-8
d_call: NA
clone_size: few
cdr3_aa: CASSPTRESSYEQYF
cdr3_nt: TGTGCCAGCAGCCCCACCCGGGAGAGCTCCTACGAGCAGTACTTC

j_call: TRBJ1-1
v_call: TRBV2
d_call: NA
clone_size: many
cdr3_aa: CASTFGRGRTEAFF
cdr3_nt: TGTGCCAGCACCTTCGGGAGGGGACGCACTGAAGCTTTCTTT

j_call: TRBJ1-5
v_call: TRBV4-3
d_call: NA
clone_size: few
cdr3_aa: CASSQYWQGMGQPQHF
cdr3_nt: TGCGCCAGCAGCCAATATTGGCAGGGGATGGGTCAGCCCCAGCATTTT

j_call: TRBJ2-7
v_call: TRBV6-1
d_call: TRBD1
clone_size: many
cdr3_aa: CASSGTTGAKMSYEQYF
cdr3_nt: TGTGCCAGCAGTGGGACAACAGGGGCGAAGATGTCCTACGAGCAGTACTTC